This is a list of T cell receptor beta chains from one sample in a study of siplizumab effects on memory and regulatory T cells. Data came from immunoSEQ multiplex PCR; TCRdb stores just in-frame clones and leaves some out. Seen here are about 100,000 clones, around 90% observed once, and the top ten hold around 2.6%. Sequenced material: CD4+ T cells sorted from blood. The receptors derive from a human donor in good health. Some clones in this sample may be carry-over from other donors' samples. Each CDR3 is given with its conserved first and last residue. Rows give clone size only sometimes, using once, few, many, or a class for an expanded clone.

CDR3: CASSYSETGAYF
J: TRBJ2-7
V: TRBV7-9
size: -

CDR3: CASSLAYGTGASEAFF
J: TRBJ1-1
V: TRBV11-2
size: -

CDR3: CASRLYRLYSGNTIYF
J: TRBJ1-3
V: TRBV12-2
size: -

CDR3: CASSKGQGGETQYF
J: TRBJ2-5
V: TRBV19
size: -

CDR3: CASRARAGGRNEQFF
J: TRBJ2-1
V: TRBV5-1
size: -

CDR3: CASSPRTPGGGQPQHF
J: TRBJ1-5
V: TRBV27
size: once

CDR3: CASSTTSGRAWETQYF
J: TRBJ2-5
V: TRBV7-9
size: -

CDR3: CASSQASGRGRETQYF
J: TRBJ2-5
V: TRBV4-1
size: -

CDR3: CASTTRGYNEQFF
J: TRBJ2-1
V: TRBV6-1
size: -

CDR3: CAASGTRETQYF
J: TRBJ2-5
V: TRBV30
size: once

CDR3: CASSNRRAPQETQYF
J: TRBJ2-5
V: TRBV28
size: -

CDR3: CASSYATNEKLFF
J: TRBJ1-4
V: TRBV19
size: -

CDR3: CASSVRQGLGNEQFF
J: TRBJ2-1
V: TRBV7-3
size: -

CDR3: CASSLEVDSLQYF
J: TRBJ2-7
V: TRBV7-9
size: -

CDR3: CASTDLARGLAYNEQFF
J: TRBJ2-1
V: TRBV2
size: -

CDR3: CASSTPISGANVLTF
J: TRBJ2-6
V: TRBV6-5
size: -

CDR3: CASSPDALMNTEAFF
J: TRBJ1-1
V: TRBV18
size: -

CDR3: CASSFPQGSYEQYF
J: TRBJ2-7
V: TRBV11-3
size: -

CDR3: CASSHTDGLAKNIQYF
J: TRBJ2-4
V: TRBV27
size: once

CDR3: CASRDQLGRATDTQYF
J: TRBJ2-3
V: TRBV7-8
size: -

CDR3: CASSPAGQGVRDTEAFF
J: TRBJ1-1
V: TRBV27
size: -

CDR3: CASSLGQGAYEQYF
J: TRBJ2-7
V: TRBV5-6
size: -

CDR3: CASRGGQGFDEQYF
J: TRBJ2-7
V: TRBV5-1
size: -

CDR3: CATSNRELNSYEQYF
J: TRBJ2-7
V: TRBV15
size: -

CDR3: CASSSQTARQETQYF
J: TRBJ2-5
V: TRBV7-2
size: -

CDR3: CASSSAAGPNTEAFF
J: TRBJ1-1
V: TRBV5-8
size: few

CDR3: CASSLPGDNEKLFF
J: TRBJ1-4
V: TRBV19
size: once

CDR3: CASMGRDLSGTQYF
J: TRBJ2-5
V: TRBV2
size: -